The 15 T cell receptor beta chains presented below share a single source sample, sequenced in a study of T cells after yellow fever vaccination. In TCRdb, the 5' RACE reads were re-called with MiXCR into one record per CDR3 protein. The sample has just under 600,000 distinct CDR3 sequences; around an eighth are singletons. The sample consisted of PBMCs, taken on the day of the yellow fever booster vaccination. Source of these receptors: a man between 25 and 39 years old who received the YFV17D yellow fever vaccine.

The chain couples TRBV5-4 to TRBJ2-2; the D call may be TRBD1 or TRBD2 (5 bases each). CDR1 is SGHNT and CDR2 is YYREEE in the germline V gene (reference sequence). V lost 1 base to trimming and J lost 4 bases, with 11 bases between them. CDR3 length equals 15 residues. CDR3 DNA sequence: TGTGCCAGCAGCTTGCGGGGCGTTGGCACCGGGGAGCTGTTTTTT. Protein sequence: CASSLRGVGTGELFF.

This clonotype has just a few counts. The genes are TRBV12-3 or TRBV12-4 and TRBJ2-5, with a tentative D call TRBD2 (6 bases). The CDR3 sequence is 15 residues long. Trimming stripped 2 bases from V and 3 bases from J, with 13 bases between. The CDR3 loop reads CASSLSGLSKETQYF. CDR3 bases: TGTGCCAGCAGTTTAAGTGGACTATCCAAAGAGACCCAGTACTTC.

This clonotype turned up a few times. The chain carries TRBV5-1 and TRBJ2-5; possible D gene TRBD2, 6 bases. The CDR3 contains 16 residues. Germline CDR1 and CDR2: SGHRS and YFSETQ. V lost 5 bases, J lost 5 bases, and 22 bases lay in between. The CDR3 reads CASRPGGVGVGETQYF. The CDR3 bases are TGCGCCAGCAGACCCGGGGGAGTGGGAGTTGGTGAGACCCAGTACTTC. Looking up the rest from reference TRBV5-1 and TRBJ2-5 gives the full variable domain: KAGVTQTPRYLIKTRGQQVTLSCSPISGHRSVSWYQQTPGQGLQFLFEYFSETQRNKGNFPGRFSGRQFSNSRSEMNVSTLELGDSALYLCASRPGGVGVGETQYFGPGTRLLVL.

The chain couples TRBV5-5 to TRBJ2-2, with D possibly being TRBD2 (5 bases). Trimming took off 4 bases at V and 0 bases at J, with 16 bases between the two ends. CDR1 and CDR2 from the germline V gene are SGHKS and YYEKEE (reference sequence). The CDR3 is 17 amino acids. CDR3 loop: CASSNVAGSPNTGELFF. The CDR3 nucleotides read TGTGCCAGCAGCAACGTCGCGGGTTCTCCGAACACCGGGGAGCTGTTTTTT.

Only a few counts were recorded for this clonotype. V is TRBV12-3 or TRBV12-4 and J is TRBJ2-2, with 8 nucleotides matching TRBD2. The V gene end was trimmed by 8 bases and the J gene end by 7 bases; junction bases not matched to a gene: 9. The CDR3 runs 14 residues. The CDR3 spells CASLKREKGGELFF. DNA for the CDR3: TGTGCCAGCCTTAAGCGGGAGAAGGGCGGGGAGCTGTTTTTT.

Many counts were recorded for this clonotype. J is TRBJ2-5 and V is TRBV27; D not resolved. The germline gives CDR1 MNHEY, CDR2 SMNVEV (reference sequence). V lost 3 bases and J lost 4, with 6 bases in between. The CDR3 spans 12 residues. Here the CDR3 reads CASSFWGETQYF. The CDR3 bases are TGTGCCAGCAGTTTTTGGGGAGAGACCCAGTACTTC.

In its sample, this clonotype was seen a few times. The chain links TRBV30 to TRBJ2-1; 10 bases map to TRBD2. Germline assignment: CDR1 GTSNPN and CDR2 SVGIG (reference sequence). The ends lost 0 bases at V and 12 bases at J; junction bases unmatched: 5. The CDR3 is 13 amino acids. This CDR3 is CAWSVSSGSWQFF. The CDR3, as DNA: TGTGCCTGGAGTGTCTCTAGCGGGAGTTGGCAGTTCTTC.

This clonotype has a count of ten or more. The CDR3 here is CASSQTPSGQGRRVDTQYF. The CDR3 DNA sequence: TGTGCCAGCAGTCAAACCCCCTCCGGGCAGGGCCGGCGGGTCGATACGCAGTATTTT. V and J are TRBV6-1 and TRBJ2-3; TRBD1 or TRBD2 may be the D gene (5 bases each). V lost 5 bases to trimming and J lost 6 bases, with 30 bases between them. Germline lookup yields CDR1 MNHNS and CDR2 SASEGT. There are 19 residues in the CDR3.

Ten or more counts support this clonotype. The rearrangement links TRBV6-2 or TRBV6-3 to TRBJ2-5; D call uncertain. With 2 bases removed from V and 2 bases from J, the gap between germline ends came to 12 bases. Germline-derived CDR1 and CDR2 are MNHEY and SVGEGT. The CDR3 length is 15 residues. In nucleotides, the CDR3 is TGTGCCAGCAGTTACCAGGTAGTGGGACAAGAGACCCAGTACTTC. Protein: CASSYQVVGQETQYF.

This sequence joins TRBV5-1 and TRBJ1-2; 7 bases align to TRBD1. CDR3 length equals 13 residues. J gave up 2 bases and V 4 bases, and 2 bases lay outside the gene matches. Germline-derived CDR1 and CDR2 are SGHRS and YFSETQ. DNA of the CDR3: TGCGCCAGCAGCGGGACAGCGAACTATGGCTACACCTTC. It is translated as CASSGTANYGYTF. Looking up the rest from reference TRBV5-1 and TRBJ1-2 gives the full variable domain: KAGVTQTPRYLIKTRGQQVTLSCSPISGHRSVSWYQQTPGQGLQFLFEYFSETQRNKGNFPGRFSGRQFSNSRSEMNVSTLELGDSALYLCASSGTANYGYTFGSGTRLTVV.

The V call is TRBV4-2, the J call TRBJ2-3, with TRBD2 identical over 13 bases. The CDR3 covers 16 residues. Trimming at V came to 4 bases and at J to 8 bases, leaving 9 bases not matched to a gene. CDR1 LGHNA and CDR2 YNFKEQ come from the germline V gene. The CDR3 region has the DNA TGTGCCAGCAGCCCAACCGGGACTAGCGGGGCACGTACGCAGTATTTT. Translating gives CASSPTGTSGARTQYF.

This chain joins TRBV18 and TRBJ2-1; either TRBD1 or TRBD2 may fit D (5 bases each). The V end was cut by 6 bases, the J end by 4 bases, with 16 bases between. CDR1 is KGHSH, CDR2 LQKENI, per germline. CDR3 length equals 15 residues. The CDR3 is CASSSGTEQYNEQFF. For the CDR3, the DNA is TGTGCCAGCTCGTCCGGGACCGAGCAGTACAATGAGCAGTTCTTC.

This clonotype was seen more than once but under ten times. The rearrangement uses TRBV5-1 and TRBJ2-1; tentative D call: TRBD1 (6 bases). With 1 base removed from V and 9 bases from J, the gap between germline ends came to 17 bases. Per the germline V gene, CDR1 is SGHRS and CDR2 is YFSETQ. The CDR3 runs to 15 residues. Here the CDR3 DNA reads TGCGCCAGCAGCTTGAGTACAGGGTATGGCGGTGAGCAGTTCTTC. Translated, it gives CASSLSTGYGGEQFF.

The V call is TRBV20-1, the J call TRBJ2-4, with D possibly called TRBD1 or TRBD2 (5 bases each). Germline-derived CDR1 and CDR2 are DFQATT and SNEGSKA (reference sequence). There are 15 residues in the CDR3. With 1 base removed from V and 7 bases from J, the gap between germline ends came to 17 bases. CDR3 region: CSARARGRAQNIQYF. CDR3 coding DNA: TGCAGTGCTAGAGCTCGGGGCAGGGCACAGAACATTCAGTACTTC.

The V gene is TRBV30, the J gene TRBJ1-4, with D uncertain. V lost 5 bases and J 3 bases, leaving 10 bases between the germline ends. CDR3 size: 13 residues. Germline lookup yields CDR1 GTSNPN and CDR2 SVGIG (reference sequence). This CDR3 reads CAWGREANEKLFF. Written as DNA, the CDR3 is TGTGCCTGGGGGAGGGAGGCTAATGAAAAACTGTTTTTT.